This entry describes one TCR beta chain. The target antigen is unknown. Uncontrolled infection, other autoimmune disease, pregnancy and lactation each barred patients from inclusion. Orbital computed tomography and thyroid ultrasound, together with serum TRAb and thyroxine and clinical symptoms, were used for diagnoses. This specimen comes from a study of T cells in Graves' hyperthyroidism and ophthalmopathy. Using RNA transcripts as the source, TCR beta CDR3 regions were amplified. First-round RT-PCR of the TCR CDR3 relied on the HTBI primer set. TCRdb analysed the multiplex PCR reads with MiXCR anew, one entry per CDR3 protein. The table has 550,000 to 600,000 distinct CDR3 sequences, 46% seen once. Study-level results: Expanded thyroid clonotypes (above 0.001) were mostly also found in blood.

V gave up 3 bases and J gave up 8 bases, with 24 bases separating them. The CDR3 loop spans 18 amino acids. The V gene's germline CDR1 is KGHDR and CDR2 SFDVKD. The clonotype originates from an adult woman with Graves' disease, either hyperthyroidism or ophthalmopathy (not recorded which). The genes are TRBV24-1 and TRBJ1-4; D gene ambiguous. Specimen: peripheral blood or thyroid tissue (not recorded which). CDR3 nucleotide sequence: TGTGCCACCAGTGATGGCCTAGGACTACCTTACACCGGGGAAAAACTGTTTTTT. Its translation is CATSDGLGLPYTGEKLFF.